The present T cell receptor beta chain was sequenced within a study of prognosis after radiotherapy for stage I lung cancer. Turning to the study itself: Squamous cell carcinoma tumors occurred in about 7 patients, adenocarcinoma in some 12.

Judged by abundance, this clonotype is medium-sized. The antigen remains undetermined. Study-level points and caveats: Patients who went on to get distant metastases had lower Shannon entropy after stereotactic body radiation therapy.

Researchers took about 5.9 milliliters of peripheral blood at each of two time points. With two-round multiplex PCR, TCR beta CDR3 sequences were amplified from genomic DNA. Gene-specific TRBV and TRBJ primers were used in PCR round one. Universal primers drove the second round of PCR amplification. TCRdb reprocessed the multiplex PCR reads via MiXCR and lists one record per CDR3 protein. The sample has approximately 20,000 distinct CDR3 sequences, approximately 26% seen once; the top ten hold approximately 23%. V was cut by 7 bases and J by 2 bases, with 15 bases left in between. Germline CDR1 reads SNHLY; CDR2 reads FYNNEI. The CDR3 has 14 amino acids.

This sequence was found in a donor aged 50 or older with non-small cell lung cancer. This material consisted of PBMCs, taken before or after stereotactic body radiation therapy (not recorded which). The chain employs TRBV2 and TRBJ2-7; D is perhaps TRBD2 (6 bases). As DNA, the CDR3 is TGTGCCAGCACCGCCTGGGGCGGGACCTACGAGCAGTACTTC. Protein sequence: CASTAWGGTYEQYF.